Listed below are T cell receptor beta chains from one sample, sequenced in a study of early T cells in non-severe SARS-CoV-2 infection. TCRdb processed the 5' RACE reads anew with MiXCR; each CDR3 protein has one entry. The profile shows over 95,000 distinct CDR3 sequences, 16% of them singletons. Sequenced sample: whole blood. The source is an adult who was a healthcare worker with PCR-confirmed SARS-CoV-2 infection or an uninfected control (not recorded which). Both conserved end residues are part of each CDR3. Each record gives: clone size, V gene, J gene, D gene, CDR3 protein, CDR3 DNA. D genes are given only for firm matches. Some rows have no size entry. The others give once, few or many, or a class for an expanded clone.

>few|TRBV28|TRBJ2-7|-
CASSRIQGMEYEQYF
TGTGCCAGCAGTAGAATACAGGGTATGGAGTACGAGCAGTACTTC
>few|TRBV27|TRBJ1-2|TRBD1
CASSSSRGSPRDYGYTF
TGTGCCAGCAGTTCCTCCAGGGGGTCACCCAGAGACTATGGCTACACCTTC
>-|TRBV11-2|TRBJ1-1|-
CASSQGFRAEAFF
TGTGCCAGCAGTCAGGGTTTTAGAGCTGAAGCTTTCTTT
>-|TRBV5-1|TRBJ1-4|-
CASSSGTSGLFF
TGCGCCAGCAGCTCCGGGACTTCTGGACTGTTTTTT
>few|TRBV6-1|TRBJ1-2|-
CASSSDLNYGYTF
TGTGCCAGCAGTAGTGACCTTAACTATGGCTACACCTTC
>-|TRBV29-1|TRBJ2-1|TRBD2
CSGRDYQQDEQFF
TGCAGCGGGCGGGACTACCAACAGGATGAGCAGTTCTTC
>few|TRBV11-2|TRBJ2-1|-
CASSLDTGTSYNEQFF
TGTGCCAGCAGCTTAGACACGGGCACCTCCTACAATGAGCAGTTCTTC
>few|TRBV20-1|TRBJ1-3|-
CSARGQSPSGNTIYF
TGCAGTGCTAGAGGGCAATCTCCCTCTGGAAACACCATATATTTT
>many|TRBV20-1|TRBJ2-5|-
CSAPPPGLETQYF
TGCAGCGCCCCCCCCCCAGGGCTAGAGACCCAGTACTTC
>-|TRBV3-1|TRBJ2-1|-
CASSQEWAYNEQFF
TGTGCCAGCAGCCAAGAGTGGGCGTACAATGAGCAGTTCTTC
>-|TRBV12-3/TRBV12-4|TRBJ2-3|TRBD2
CASSFGSSGKGDTQYF
TGTGCCAGCAGTTTCGGGAGTAGCGGGAAGGGAGATACGCAGTATTTT
>-|TRBV28|TRBJ1-2|-
CASSESWDEANYGYTF
TGTGCCAGCAGCGAAAGTTGGGACGAAGCTAACTATGGCTACACCTTC
>few|TRBV12-3/TRBV12-4|TRBJ1-2|TRBD1
CASSLIQGLNYGYTF
TGTGCCAGCAGCCTGATACAGGGGCTTAACTATGGCTACACCTTC
>many|TRBV11-3|TRBJ2-3|-
CASSLQRARSDTQYF
TGTGCCAGCAGCTTACAGAGGGCCAGGTCAGATACGCAGTATTTT